The clone carrying this T cell receptor beta chain was picked up many times. The antigen is not known. Template switching supplied a universal primer site; unique molecular identifiers were carried on the cDNA. TCRdb recomputed calls from the 5' RACE reads with MiXCR, one row per CDR3 protein. This sample has hundreds of thousands of distinct CDR3 sequences, with 6% to 6.5% found just once. V lost 1 base and J 1 base, leaving 7 bases between the germline ends. This CDR3 comprises 13 residues. Germline V gene data show CDR1 as SQVTM and CDR2 as ANQGSEA. The data were obtained in a study of identical twins. Regarding the study as a whole: Conclusions leaned on cross-sectional statistical analysis and did not track the same donors over time. Reduced insertions were recorded for abundant cord blood beta clonotypes, with no such pattern in memory repertoires.

Material: naive T cells sorted from blood. V and J are TRBV29-1 and TRBJ1-1; D is ambiguous. The receptor was derived from a man aged 18 to 29 in good health. CDR3 protein: CSVEVHPNTEAFF. For the CDR3, the DNA is TGCAGCGTTGAAGTCCACCCGAACACTGAAGCTTTCTTT.